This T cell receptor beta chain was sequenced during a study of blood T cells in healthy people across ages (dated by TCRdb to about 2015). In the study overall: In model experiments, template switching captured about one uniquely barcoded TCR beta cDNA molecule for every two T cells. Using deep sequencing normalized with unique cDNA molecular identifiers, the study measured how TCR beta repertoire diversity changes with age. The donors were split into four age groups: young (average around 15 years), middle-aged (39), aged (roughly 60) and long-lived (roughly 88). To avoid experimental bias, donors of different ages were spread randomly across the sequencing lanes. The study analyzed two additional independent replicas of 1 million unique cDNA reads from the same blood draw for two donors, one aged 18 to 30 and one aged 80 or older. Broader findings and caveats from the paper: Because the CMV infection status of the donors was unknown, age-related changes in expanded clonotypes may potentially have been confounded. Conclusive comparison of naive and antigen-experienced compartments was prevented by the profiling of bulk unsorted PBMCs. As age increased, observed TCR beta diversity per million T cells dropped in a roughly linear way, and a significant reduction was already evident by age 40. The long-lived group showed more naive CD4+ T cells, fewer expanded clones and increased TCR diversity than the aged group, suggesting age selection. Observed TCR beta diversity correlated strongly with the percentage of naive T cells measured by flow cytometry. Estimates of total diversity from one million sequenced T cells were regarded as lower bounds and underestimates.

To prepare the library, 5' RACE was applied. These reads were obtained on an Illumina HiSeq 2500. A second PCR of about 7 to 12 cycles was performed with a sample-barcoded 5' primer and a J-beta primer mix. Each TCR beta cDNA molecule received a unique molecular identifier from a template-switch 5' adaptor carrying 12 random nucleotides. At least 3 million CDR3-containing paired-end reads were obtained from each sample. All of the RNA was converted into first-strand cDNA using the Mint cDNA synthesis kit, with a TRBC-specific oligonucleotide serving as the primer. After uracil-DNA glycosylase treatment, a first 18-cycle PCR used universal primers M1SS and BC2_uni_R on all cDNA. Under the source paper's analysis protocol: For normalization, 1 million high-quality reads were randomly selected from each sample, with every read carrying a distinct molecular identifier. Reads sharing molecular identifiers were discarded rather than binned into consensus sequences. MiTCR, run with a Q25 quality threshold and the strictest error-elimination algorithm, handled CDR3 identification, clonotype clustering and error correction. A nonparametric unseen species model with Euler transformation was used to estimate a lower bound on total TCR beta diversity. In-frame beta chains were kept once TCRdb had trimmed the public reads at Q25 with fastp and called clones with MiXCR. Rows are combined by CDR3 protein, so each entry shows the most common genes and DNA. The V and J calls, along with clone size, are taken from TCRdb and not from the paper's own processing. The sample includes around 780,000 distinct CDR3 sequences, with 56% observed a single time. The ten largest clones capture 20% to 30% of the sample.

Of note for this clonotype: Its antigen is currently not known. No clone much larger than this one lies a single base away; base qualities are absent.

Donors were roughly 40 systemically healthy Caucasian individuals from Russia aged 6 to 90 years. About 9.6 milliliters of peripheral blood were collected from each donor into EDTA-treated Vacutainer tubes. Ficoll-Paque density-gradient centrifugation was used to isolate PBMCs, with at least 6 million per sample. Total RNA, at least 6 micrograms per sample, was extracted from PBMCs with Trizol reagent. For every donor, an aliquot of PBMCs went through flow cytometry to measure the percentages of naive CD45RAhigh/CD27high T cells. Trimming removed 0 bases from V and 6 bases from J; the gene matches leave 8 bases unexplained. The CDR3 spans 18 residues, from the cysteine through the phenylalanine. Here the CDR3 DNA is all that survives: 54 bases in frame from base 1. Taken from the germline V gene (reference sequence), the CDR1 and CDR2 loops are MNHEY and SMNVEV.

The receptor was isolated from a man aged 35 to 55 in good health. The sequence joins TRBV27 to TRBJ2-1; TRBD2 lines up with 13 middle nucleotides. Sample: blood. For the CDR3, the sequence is CASSLSRTSGGWGNEQFF. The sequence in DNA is TGTGCCAGCAGTTTATCGCGGACTAGCGGGGGCTGGGGCAATGAGCAGTTCTTC.